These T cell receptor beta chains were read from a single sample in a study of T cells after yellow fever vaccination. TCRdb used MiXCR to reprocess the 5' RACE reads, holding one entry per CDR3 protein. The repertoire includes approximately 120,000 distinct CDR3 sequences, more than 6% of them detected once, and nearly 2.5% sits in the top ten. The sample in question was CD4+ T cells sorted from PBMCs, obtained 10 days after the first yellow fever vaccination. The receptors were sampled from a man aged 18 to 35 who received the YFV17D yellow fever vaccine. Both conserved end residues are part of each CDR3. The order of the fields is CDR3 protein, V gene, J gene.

CDR3aa: CASSLGTVAYEQYF; v_gene: TRBV5-1; j_gene: TRBJ2-7
CDR3aa: CASSLTGGLNEQFF; v_gene: TRBV7-8; j_gene: TRBJ2-1
CDR3aa: CASSYSAPNQPQHF; v_gene: TRBV12-3/TRBV12-4; j_gene: TRBJ1-5
CDR3aa: CASSLFLAASTDTQYF; v_gene: TRBV7-9; j_gene: TRBJ2-3
CDR3aa: CASTMDRVGKNIQYF; v_gene: TRBV12-3/TRBV12-4; j_gene: TRBJ2-4
CDR3aa: CASSLATTDTQYF; v_gene: TRBV7-2; j_gene: TRBJ2-3
CDR3aa: CATSEAGGSDTGELFF; v_gene: TRBV24-1; j_gene: TRBJ2-2
CDR3aa: CASSSRPDTQYF; v_gene: TRBV6-5; j_gene: TRBJ2-3
CDR3aa: CASSFGTSGVRKTQYF; v_gene: TRBV7-2; j_gene: TRBJ2-5
CDR3aa: CASSSPKGTGVGTQYF; v_gene: TRBV7-2; j_gene: TRBJ2-3
CDR3aa: CASRPTGLRTGANVLTF; v_gene: TRBV6-1; j_gene: TRBJ2-6
CDR3aa: CASSPGTGGLDYGYTF; v_gene: TRBV5-4; j_gene: TRBJ1-2
CDR3aa: CASSLGRVKDTQYF; v_gene: TRBV5-4; j_gene: TRBJ2-3
CDR3aa: CASSRLLGGTDTQYF; v_gene: TRBV3-1; j_gene: TRBJ2-3
CDR3aa: CASSLSSGGGADTQYF; v_gene: TRBV7-2; j_gene: TRBJ2-3
CDR3aa: CASTNVEPTDTQYF; v_gene: TRBV12-3/TRBV12-4; j_gene: TRBJ2-3
CDR3aa: CASSYETYNSPLHF; v_gene: TRBV6-5; j_gene: TRBJ1-6
CDR3aa: CAISLRLAGSQETQYF; v_gene: TRBV10-3; j_gene: TRBJ2-5
CDR3aa: CASTLRTGGYGYTF; v_gene: TRBV6-1; j_gene: TRBJ1-2
CDR3aa: CSARERSETQYF; v_gene: TRBV20-1; j_gene: TRBJ2-5
CDR3aa: CASSQLGVVVLAKNIQYF; v_gene: TRBV4-1; j_gene: TRBJ2-4
CDR3aa: CASSDLLAGGSTDTQYF; v_gene: TRBV2; j_gene: TRBJ2-3
CDR3aa: CASSSGQGNEQYF; v_gene: TRBV5-1; j_gene: TRBJ2-7
CDR3aa: CASSPMDLVETQYF; v_gene: TRBV7-2; j_gene: TRBJ2-5
CDR3aa: CASSFSFDPSTDTQYF; v_gene: TRBV5-4; j_gene: TRBJ2-3
CDR3aa: CSVGRGNGSYGYTF; v_gene: TRBV29-1; j_gene: TRBJ1-2
CDR3aa: CASSQEVLLAKNIQYF; v_gene: TRBV4-1; j_gene: TRBJ2-4
CDR3aa: CASSLEGVRGSPLHF; v_gene: TRBV5-1; j_gene: TRBJ1-6
CDR3aa: CASSQVGLGGTEAFF; v_gene: TRBV9; j_gene: TRBJ1-1
CDR3aa: CASSRSMGGSGANVLTF; v_gene: TRBV3-1; j_gene: TRBJ2-6
CDR3aa: CASSTGTAMAEAFF; v_gene: TRBV7-3; j_gene: TRBJ1-1
CDR3aa: CASSQAVSVISYNEQFF; v_gene: TRBV4-2; j_gene: TRBJ2-1
CDR3aa: CASSFGENTEAFF; v_gene: TRBV7-7; j_gene: TRBJ1-1
CDR3aa: CASSLDRDDAEAFF; v_gene: TRBV5-1; j_gene: TRBJ1-1
CDR3aa: CASSQGFIRESSGNTIYF; v_gene: TRBV4-3; j_gene: TRBJ1-3
CDR3aa: CASSLGRAGASGYTF; v_gene: TRBV28; j_gene: TRBJ1-2
CDR3aa: CSARGNGANVLTF; v_gene: TRBV20-1; j_gene: TRBJ2-6
CDR3aa: CASSLVQGARDGYTF; v_gene: TRBV5-6; j_gene: TRBJ1-2
CDR3aa: CASSSAPDRGIEAFF; v_gene: TRBV5-1; j_gene: TRBJ1-1
CDR3aa: CASSLRPTALSYNEQFF; v_gene: TRBV7-2; j_gene: TRBJ2-1
CDR3aa: CASSEGQGAHTDTQYF; v_gene: TRBV7-9; j_gene: TRBJ2-3
CDR3aa: CASSSSSGGANEQFF; v_gene: TRBV7-2; j_gene: TRBJ2-1
CDR3aa: CASSEGRAVNEQFF; v_gene: TRBV2; j_gene: TRBJ2-1
CDR3aa: CASSRRQGAAQPQHF; v_gene: TRBV5-8; j_gene: TRBJ1-5
CDR3aa: CASSSGNTDTQYF; v_gene: TRBV2; j_gene: TRBJ2-3
CDR3aa: CASSYGTGGATGELFF; v_gene: TRBV7-3; j_gene: TRBJ2-2
CDR3aa: CAWKGGTGANVLTF; v_gene: TRBV30; j_gene: TRBJ2-6
CDR3aa: CASSLGQVAYGYTF; v_gene: TRBV12-3/TRBV12-4; j_gene: TRBJ1-2
CDR3aa: CASSLWSENNEQFF; v_gene: TRBV5-1; j_gene: TRBJ2-1
CDR3aa: CAWSVEGMVETQYF; v_gene: TRBV30; j_gene: TRBJ2-5